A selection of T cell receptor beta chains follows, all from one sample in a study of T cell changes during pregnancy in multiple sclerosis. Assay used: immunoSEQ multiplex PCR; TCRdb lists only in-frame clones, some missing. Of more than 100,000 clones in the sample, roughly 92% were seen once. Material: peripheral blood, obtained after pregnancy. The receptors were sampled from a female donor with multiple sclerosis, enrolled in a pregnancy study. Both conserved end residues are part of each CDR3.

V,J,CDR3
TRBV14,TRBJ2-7,CASSPGQGWYEQYF
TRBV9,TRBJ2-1,CASSPSWGTGGAYNEQFF
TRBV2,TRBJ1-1,CASPKGDGTEAFF
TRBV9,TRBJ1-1,CASSPTTGGGGMNTEAFF
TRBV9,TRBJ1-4,CASSPSGGEKLFF
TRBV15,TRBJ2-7,CATSIGTSAYEQYF
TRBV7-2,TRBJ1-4,CASSLGTGGDEKLFF
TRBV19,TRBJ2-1,CASSRASGSYNEQFF
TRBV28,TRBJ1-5,CASSLGQGTSQPQHF
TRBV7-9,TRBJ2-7,CASSPRSGKDEQYF
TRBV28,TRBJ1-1,CASSLPPAGRTEAFF
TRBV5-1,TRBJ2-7,CASSFDSYEQYF
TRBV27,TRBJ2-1,CASRTDSYNEQFF
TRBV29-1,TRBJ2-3,CSARDPFRGTDTQYF
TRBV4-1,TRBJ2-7,CASSQAGGPGGYEQYF
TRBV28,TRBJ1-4,CASSLGGPGTKGTNEKLFF
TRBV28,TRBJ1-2,CASSLQTGFNYGYTF
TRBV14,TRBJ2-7,CASSQRGQSYHYEQYF
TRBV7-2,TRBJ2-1,CASSPRTDRNEQFF
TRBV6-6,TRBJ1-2,CASRDRGSYGYTF
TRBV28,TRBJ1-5,CASHRQQGPQHF
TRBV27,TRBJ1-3,CASSFGGIGNTIYF
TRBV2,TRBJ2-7,CASRTGTREQYF
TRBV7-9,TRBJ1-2,CASSGSSRGRNGYTF
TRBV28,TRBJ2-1,CASSSIRGTSHEQFF
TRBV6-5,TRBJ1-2,CASSPTGGEGGYTF
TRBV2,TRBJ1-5,CASSLAGRYSNQPQHF
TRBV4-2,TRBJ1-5,CASSQGLGGDQPQHF
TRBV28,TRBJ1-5,CASTLHNSGQPQHF
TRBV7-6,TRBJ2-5,CASSLFTFETQYF
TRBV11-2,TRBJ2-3,CASSLVAGGPTDTQYF
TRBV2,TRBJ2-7,CASSTGGTYEQYF
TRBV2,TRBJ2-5,CASRREMGLRGETQYF
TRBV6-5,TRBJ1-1,CASSYKGQTFEAFF
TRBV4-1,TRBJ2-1,CASSQGDSRGTDHNEQFF
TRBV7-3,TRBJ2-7,CASSLSSGRLDEQYF
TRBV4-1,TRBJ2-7,CASSQVTGEAYEQYF
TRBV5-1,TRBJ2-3,CASSLSGGAMTDTQYF
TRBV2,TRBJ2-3,CASSEQGLKGDTQYF
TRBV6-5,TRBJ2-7,CASSFHGQPYEQYF
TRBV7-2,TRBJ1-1,CASSLRAEAFF
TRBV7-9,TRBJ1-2,CASSSTGTGVFGGYTF
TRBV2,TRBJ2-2,CASSGQGNTGELFF
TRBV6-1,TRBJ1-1,CASRLGTARNTEAFF
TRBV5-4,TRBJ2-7,CASSPLIGDEQYF
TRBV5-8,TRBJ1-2,CASSLIGTARIKTYGYTF
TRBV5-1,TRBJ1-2,CASSLGTGNGYTF